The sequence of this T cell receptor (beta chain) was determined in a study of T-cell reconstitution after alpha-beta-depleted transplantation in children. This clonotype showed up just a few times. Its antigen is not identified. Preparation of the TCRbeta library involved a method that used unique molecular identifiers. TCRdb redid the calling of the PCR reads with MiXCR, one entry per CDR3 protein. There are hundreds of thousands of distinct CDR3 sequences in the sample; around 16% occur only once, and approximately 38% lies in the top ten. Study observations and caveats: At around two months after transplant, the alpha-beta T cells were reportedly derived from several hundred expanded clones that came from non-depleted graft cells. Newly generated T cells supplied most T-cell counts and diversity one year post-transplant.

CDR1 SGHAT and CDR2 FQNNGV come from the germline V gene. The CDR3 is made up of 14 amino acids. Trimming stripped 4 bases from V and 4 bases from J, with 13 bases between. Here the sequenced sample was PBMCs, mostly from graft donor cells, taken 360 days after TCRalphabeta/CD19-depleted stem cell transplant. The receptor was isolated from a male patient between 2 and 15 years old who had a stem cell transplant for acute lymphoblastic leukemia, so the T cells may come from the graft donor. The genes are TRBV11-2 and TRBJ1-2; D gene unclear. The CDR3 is CASSSNHGGYGYTF. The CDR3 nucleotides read TGTGCCAGCAGCTCGAATCACGGAGGCTATGGCTACACCTTC.